This is a list of T cell receptor beta chains from one sample in a study of radiotherapy plus CTLA-4 blockade in lung cancer. Repertoires were generated with immunoSEQ multiplex PCR, while TCRdb's copy carries only in-frame clones and drops some. The repertoire holds about 30,000 clones, with about 79% as singletons. The material was peripheral blood, obtained from a patient treated with radiotherapy plus ipilimumab. The receptors derive from a human donor with non-small cell lung cancer that progressed on radiotherapy plus ipilimumab. Each CDR3 is given with its conserved first and last residue. The D gene is left open where the match is weak. Only part of the rows carry a size: once, few, many, or a class if the clone is expanded.

D	V	J	size	length	CDR3	DNA
TRBD1	TRBV7-2	TRBJ1-4	once	15	CASSIYGTGDEKLFF	TGTGCCAGCAGCATCTACGGGACAGGGGATGAAAAACTGTTTTTT
-	TRBV29-1	TRBJ2-1	-	14	CSVESPGSYNEQFF	TGCAGCGTTGAATCACCGGGTTCCTACAATGAGCAGTTCTTC
-	TRBV7-6	TRBJ2-7	-	12	CASSFTEYEQYF	TGTGCCAGCAGCTTCACAGAATACGAGCAGTACTTC
-	TRBV2	TRBJ2-7	-	11	CASSPTYEQYF	TGTGCCAGCAGCCCTACCTACGAGCAGTACTTC
-	TRBV5-5	TRBJ2-7	-	14	CASSSGTNLYEQYF	TGTGCCAGCAGTTCCGGGACAAATCTTTACGAGCAGTACTTC
-	TRBV5-6	TRBJ1-1	once	14	CASTPGGGPTEAFF	TGTGCCAGCACCCCCGGTGGGGGGCCCACTGAAGCTTTCTTT
-	TRBV18	TRBJ2-5	-	14	CASSPDTNQETQYF	TGTGCCAGCTCACCAGATACGAACCAAGAGACCCAGTACTTC
TRBD2	TRBV7-9	TRBJ2-7	-	18	CASSLGLAGEYLVYEQYF	TGTGCCAGCAGCTTAGGTCTAGCGGGAGAATATTTAGTCTACGAGCAGTACTTC
-	TRBV5-1	TRBJ2-7	-	14	CASSLGPQGGEQYF	TGCGCCAGCAGCTTAGGTCCCCAAGGAGGCGAGCAGTACTTC
TRBD1	TRBV10-3	TRBJ1-1	-	15	CAISEGGTGGTEAFF	TGTGCCATCAGTGAAGGAGGGACAGGGGGAACTGAAGCTTTCTTT
-	TRBV19	TRBJ2-1	-	14	CASSIGSRGDEQFF	TGTGCCAGTAGTATAGGCAGCCGTGGGGATGAGCAGTTCTTC
-	TRBV6-1	TRBJ2-1	-	12	CASGQRYNEQFF	TGTGCCAGCGGACAACGATACAATGAGCAGTTCTTC
-	TRBV27	TRBJ2-3	-	16	CASSPLTGRSTDTQYF	TGTGCCAGCAGCCCCTTGACAGGAAGAAGCACAGATACGCAGTATTTT
TRBD1	TRBV7-8	TRBJ1-2	-	16	CASSSRARGQDYGYTF	TGTGCCAGCAGCTCAAGGGCCAGGGGACAGGACTATGGCTACACCTTC
TRBD1	TRBV27	TRBJ2-3	-	15	CASSPDRGPTDTQYF	TGTGCCAGCAGTCCAGACAGGGGGCCCACAGATACGCAGTATTTT
-	TRBV27	TRBJ2-1	-	13	CASSLDPPNEQFF	TGTGCCAGCAGTTTAGACCCCCCCAATGAGCAGTTCTTC
-	TRBV9	TRBJ2-7	-	14	CASSVELLSHEQYF	TGTGCCAGCAGCGTAGAACTCCTGAGCCACGAGCAGTACTTC
TRBD1	TRBV6-6	TRBJ1-2	-	14	CASSSRDRNGGYTF	TGTGCCAGCAGTAGTAGGGACAGGAACGGTGGCTACACCTTC
-	TRBV29-1	TRBJ2-1	-	13	CSARRGGLGEQFF	TGCAGCGCCAGAAGGGGGGGCCTAGGTGAGCAGTTCTTC
-	TRBV7-8	TRBJ1-6	-	15	CASSFSGERNSPLHF	TGTGCCAGCAGCTTCTCCGGCGAACGAAATTCACCCCTCCACTTT
-	TRBV5-1	TRBJ1-3	-	15	CASSLDRASGNTIYF	TGCGCCAGCAGCTTGGACAGGGCCTCTGGAAACACCATATATTTT
-	TRBV27	TRBJ2-6	-	19	CASSLSPRLTLGGANVLTF	TGTGCCAGCAGTTTATCCCCCCGGCTCACTCTGGGCGGGGCCAACGTCCTGACTTTC
-	TRBV28	TRBJ2-2	few	17	CASSQSSRLESTGELFF	TGTGCCAGCAGCCAGTCCAGTAGACTAGAGAGCACCGGGGAGCTGTTTTTT
TRBD1	TRBV19	TRBJ2-6	-	20	CASNVRQGALLTSGANVLTF	TGTGCCAGTAATGTGAGACAGGGGGCCCTTCTTACCTCTGGGGCCAACGTCCTGACTTTC
-	TRBV6-4	TRBJ1-2	few	13	CAHGIEANYGYTF	TGTGCCCATGGTATCGAGGCTAACTATGGCTACACCTTC
TRBD1	TRBV6-5	TRBJ1-1	once	15	CASSKQGAKNTEAFF	TGTGCCAGCAGTAAACAGGGGGCTAAGAACACTGAAGCTTTCTTT
-	TRBV14	TRBJ2-1	-	15	CASSQDAGVQNEQFF	TGTGCCAGCAGCCAAGACGCCGGAGTCCAGAATGAGCAGTTCTTC
-	TRBV6-5	TRBJ1-5	-	15	CASSPKAGVVQPQHF	TGTGCCAGCAGCCCCAAGGCCGGGGTAGTTCAGCCCCAGCATTTT
-	TRBV4-1	TRBJ2-1	-	15	CASSQTAWGYNEQFF	TGCGCCAGCAGCCAGACAGCCTGGGGTTACAATGAGCAGTTCTTC
-	TRBV6-1	TRBJ2-7	-	13	CAIRGGLPYEQYF	TGTGCCATCCGAGGGGGGTTACCCTACGAGCAGTACTTC
TRBD2	TRBV9	TRBJ2-3	-	16	CASSVGNGRPPDTQYF	TGTGCCAGCAGCGTAGGAAACGGGAGGCCCCCAGATACGCAGTATTTT
-	TRBV29-1	TRBJ2-7	-	13	CSVEGTGAYEQYF	TGCAGCGTTGAAGGGACGGGGGCCTACGAGCAGTACTTC
-	TRBV11-2	TRBJ1-1	-	13	CASSLGTNTEAFF	TGTGCCAGCAGCTTAGGGACGAACACTGAAGCTTTCTTT
-	TRBV6-1	TRBJ2-2	-	13	CATEGSDPGELFF	TGTGCCACCGAGGGTAGCGACCCCGGGGAGCTGTTTTTT
-	TRBV7-9	TRBJ2-1	few	15	CASSFGARSYNEQFF	TGTGCCAGCAGCTTTGGCGCGCGCTCCTACAATGAGCAGTTCTTC
TRBD1	TRBV7-6	TRBJ2-3	-	15	CASSPGQGPLDTQYF	TGTGCCAGCAGCCCGGGACAGGGGCCGCTGGATACGCAGTATTTT
-	TRBV27	TRBJ1-5	once	15	CASGISRYSNQPQHF	TGTGCCAGCGGCATCTCACGGTATAGCAATCAGCCCCAGCATTTT
-	TRBV27	TRBJ2-6	-	19	CASSLGVGPAHSGANVLTF	TGTGCCAGCAGTTTAGGGGTGGGGCCTGCCCACTCTGGGGCCAACGTCCTGACTTTC
TRBD2	TRBV18	TRBJ2-1	-	14	CASSDSGSSDEQFF	TGTGCCAGCTCGGATAGCGGGAGTTCGGATGAGCAGTTCTTC
-	TRBV9	TRBJ2-2	once	15	CASSVGGRPTGELFF	TGTGCCAGCAGCGTAGGCGGACGGCCTACCGGGGAGCTGTTTTTT
-	TRBV18	TRBJ1-1	-	14	CASSPSPQATEAFF	TGTGCCAGCTCACCCTCCCCACAGGCCACTGAAGCTTTCTTT